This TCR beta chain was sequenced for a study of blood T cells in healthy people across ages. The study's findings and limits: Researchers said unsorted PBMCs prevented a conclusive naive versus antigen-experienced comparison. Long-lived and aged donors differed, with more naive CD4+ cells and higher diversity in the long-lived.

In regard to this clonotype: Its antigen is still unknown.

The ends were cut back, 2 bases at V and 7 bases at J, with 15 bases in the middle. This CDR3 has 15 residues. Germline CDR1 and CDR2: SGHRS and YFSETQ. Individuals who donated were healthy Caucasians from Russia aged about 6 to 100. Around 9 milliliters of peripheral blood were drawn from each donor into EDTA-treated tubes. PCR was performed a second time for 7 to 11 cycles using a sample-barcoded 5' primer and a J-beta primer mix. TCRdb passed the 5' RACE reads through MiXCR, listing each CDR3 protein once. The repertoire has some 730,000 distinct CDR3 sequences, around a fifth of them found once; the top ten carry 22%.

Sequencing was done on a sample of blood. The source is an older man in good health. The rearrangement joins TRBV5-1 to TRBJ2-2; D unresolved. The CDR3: CASSLVQTKGGELFF. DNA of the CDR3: TGCGCCAGCAGCTTAGTGCAGACCAAGGGCGGGGAGCTGTTTTTT.